This T cell receptor (beta chain) was recorded in a study of T cell changes during pregnancy in multiple sclerosis. Produced via immunoSEQ multiplex PCR; TCRdb's table is partial and in-frame only. Among roughly 70,000 clones listed, roughly nine tenths were seen once. The V gene end was trimmed by 5 bases and the J gene end by 1 base; junction bases not matched to a gene: 5. The CDR3 loop spans 14 amino acids. The germline CDR1 and CDR2 sequences are SGHVS and FQNEAQ. This material consisted of peripheral blood, taken before pregnancy. The V and J genes are TRBV7-8 and TRBJ2-7, with TRBD1 matching 7 bases. The sequence was collected from a female donor with multiple sclerosis, enrolled in a pregnancy study. DNA for the CDR3: TGTGCCAGCAGCAATAGACAGGGATCCTACGAGCAGTACTTC. Its translation: CASSNRQGSYEQYF. The full variable domain, with the rest looked up from reference TRBV7-8 and TRBJ2-7, is GAGVSQSPRYKVAKRGQDVALRCDPISGHVSLFWYQQALGQGPEFLTYFQNEAQLDKSGLPSDRFFAERPEGSVSTLKIQRTQQEDSAVYLCASSNRQGSYEQYFGPGTRLTVT.